The 4 T cell receptor beta chains below all came from one sample that was sequenced in a study of technical replicates of blood from a few donors. Clones were read by immunoSEQ multiplex PCR, and TCRdb kept only the in-frame ones, dropping some. There are about 49,000 clones in the sample; 92% occur only once, and 3% to 4% lies in the top ten. Source material: PBMCs. Receptors were obtained from a human donor in good health. Some clones in this sample may be carry-over from other donors' samples.

J is TRBJ2-3 and V is TRBV5-6; the D gene is possibly TRBD1 (6 bases). V lost 1 base and J 1 base, leaving 13 bases between the germline ends. CDR1 and CDR2 (germline): SGHDT, YYEEEE. The CDR3 contains 16 residues. The CDR3 sequence is CASSLRTVPRTDTQYF. The CDR3 nucleotides are TGTGCCAGCAGCTTGCGGACAGTCCCTCGCACAGATACGCAGTATTTT.

This rearrangement joins TRBV18 to TRBJ2-5; 7 nucleotides agree with TRBD2. The CDR3 sequence is 15 residues long. Unmatched junction bases numbered 10, after V lost 4 bases and J lost 5 bases. CDR1 is KGHSH, CDR2 LQKENI, per germline. The CDR3 sequence is CASSLLTGGRETQYF. The CDR3 DNA reads as TGTGCCAGCTCACTTTTGACGGGAGGACGGGAGACCCAGTACTTC.

V gene TRBV25-1 combines with J gene TRBJ2-7, with a weak D call TRBD2 (5 bases). The CDR3 length is 13 residues. V shed 2 bases and J shed 2 bases, with 7 bases lying between them. Per germline, CDR1 MGHDK and CDR2 SYGVNS. The CDR3 loop reads CASSEDGTYEQYF. The CDR3 DNA reads TGTGCCAGCAGTGAAGACGGGACCTACGAGCAGTACTTC.

The table lists this clone with a count of one. The chain joins TRBV2 to TRBJ1-6; 7 bases align to TRBD1. CDR1 is SNHLY and CDR2 is FYNNEI in the germline V gene. The V and J ends lost 7 bases and 8 bases, in that order; junction bases with no gene match: 11. This CDR3 region has 15 residues. The CDR3 sequence is CASTPDRVVHSPLHF. In DNA, the CDR3 is TGTGCCAGCACCCCCGACAGGGTAGTACATTCACCCCTCCACTTT.